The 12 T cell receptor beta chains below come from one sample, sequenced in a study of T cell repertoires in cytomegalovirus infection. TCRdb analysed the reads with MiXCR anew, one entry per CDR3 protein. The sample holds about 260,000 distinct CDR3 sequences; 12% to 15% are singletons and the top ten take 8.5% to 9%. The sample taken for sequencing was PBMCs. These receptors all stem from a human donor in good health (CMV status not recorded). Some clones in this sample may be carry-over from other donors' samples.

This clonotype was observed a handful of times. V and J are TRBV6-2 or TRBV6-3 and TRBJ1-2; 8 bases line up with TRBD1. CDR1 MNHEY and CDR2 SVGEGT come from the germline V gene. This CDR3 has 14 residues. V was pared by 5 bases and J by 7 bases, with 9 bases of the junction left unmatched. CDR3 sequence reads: CASSPVQGASGYTF. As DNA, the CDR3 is TGTGCCAGCAGTCCCGTTCAGGGGGCGAGTGGCTACACCTTC.

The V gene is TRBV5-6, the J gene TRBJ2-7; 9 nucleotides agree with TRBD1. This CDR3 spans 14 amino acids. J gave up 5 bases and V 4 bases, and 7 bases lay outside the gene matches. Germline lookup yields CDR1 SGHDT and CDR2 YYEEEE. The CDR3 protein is CASSLGQGMDEQYF. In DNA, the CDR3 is TGTGCCAGCAGCCTCGGACAGGGGATGGACGAGCAGTACTTC.

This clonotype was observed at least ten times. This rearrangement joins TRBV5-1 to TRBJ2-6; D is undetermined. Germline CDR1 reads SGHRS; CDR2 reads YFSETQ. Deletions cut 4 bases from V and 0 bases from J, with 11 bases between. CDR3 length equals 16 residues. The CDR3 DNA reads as TGCGCCAGCAGCCCCCAGCCTTCCTCTGGGGCCAACGTCCTGACTTTC. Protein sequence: CASSPQPSSGANVLTF.

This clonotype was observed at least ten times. The CDR3 sequence is CASSFWDRGASGYTF. The CDR3 DNA follows: TGTGCCAGCAGTTTCTGGGACAGGGGGGCAAGTGGCTACACCTTC. The chain joins TRBV12-3 or TRBV12-4 to TRBJ1-2; 11 nucleotides agree with TRBD1. Unmatched junction bases numbered 7, after V lost 3 bases and J lost 7 bases. The CDR3 sequence is 15 residues long.

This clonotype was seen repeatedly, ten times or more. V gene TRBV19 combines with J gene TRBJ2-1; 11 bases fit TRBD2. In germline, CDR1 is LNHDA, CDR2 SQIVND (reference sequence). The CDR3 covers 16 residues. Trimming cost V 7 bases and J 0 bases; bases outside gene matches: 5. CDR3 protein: CASNPSGGSSYNEQFF. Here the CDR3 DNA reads TGTGCCAGTAACCCTAGCGGGGGGAGCTCCTACAATGAGCAGTTCTTC.

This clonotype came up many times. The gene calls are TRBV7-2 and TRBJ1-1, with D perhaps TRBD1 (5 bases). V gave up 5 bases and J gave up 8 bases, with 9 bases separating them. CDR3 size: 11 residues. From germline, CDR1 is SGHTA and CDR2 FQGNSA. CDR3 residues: CASSARGEAFF. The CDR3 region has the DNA TGTGCCAGCAGCGCGAGGGGAGAAGCTTTCTTT. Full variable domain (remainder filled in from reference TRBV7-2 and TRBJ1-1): GAGVSQSPSNKVTEKGKDVELRCDPISGHTALYWYRQSLGQGLEFLIYFQGNSAPDKSGLPSDRFSAERTGGSVSTLTIQRTQQEDSAVYLCASSARGEAFFGQGTRLTVV.

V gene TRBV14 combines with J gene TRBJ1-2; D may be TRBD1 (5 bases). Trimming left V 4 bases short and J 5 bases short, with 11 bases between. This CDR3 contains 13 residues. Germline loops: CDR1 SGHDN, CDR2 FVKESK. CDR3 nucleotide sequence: TGTGCCAGCAGCCGGGGACTGTATTATGGCTACACCTTC. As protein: CASSRGLYYGYTF.

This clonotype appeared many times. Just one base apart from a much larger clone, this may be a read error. CDR3 sequence: CASSISGANVLTF. The CDR3 bases are TGTGCCAGCAGTATCTCTGGGGCCAACGTCCTGACTTTC. The chain is built from TRBV6-1 and TRBJ2-6, with D unresolved. Germline-derived CDR1 and CDR2 are MNHNS and SASEGT. CDR3 length: 13 residues. The V gene lost 5 bases and the J gene lost 0 bases, with 2 bases spanning the gap.

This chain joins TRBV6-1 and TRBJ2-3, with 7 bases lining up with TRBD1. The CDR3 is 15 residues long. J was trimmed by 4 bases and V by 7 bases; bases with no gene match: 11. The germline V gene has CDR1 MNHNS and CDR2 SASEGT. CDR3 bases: TGTGCCAGCACTCTCGACAGGGCCTCCGCAGATACGCAGTATTTT. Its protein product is CASTLDRASADTQYF.

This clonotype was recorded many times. The CDR3 sequence is CASSLAASGDEQFF. DNA of the CDR3: TGTGCCAGCAGCTTAGCTGCTAGCGGAGATGAGCAGTTCTTC. J is TRBJ2-1 and V is TRBV7-6; 7 positions agree with TRBD2. V shed 0 bases and J 8 bases; nucleotides not matched to a gene: 4. CDR3 length equals 14 residues. Germline-derived CDR1 and CDR2 are SGHVS and FNYEAQ.

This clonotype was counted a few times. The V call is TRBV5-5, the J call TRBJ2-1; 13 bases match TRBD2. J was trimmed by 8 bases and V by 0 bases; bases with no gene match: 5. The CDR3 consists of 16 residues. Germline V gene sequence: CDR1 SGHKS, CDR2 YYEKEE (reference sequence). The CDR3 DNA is TGTGCCAGCAGCTTGGAAGGACTAGCGGGGGTATATGAGCAGTTCTTC. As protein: CASSLEGLAGVYEQFF.

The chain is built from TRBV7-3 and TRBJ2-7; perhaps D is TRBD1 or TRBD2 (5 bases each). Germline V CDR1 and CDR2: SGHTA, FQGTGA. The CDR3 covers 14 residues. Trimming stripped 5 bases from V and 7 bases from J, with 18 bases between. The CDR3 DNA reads TGTGCCAGCAGCCCTTCGGGACCGGGGTGGGAGCAGTACTTC. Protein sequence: CASSPSGPGWEQYF.